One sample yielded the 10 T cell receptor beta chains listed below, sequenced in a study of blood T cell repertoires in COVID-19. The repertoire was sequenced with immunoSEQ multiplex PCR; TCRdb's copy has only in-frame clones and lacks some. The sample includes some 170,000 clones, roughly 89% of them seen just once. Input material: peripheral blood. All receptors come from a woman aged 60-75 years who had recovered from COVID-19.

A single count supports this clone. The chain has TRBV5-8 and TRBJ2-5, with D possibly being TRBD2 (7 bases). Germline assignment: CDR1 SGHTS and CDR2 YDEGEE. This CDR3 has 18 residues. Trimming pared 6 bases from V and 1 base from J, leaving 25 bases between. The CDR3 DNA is TGTGCCAGCACCTCTCGTGGGGGGGCCCAAGGGCCCCAAGAGACCCAGTACTTC. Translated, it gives CASTSRGGAQGPQETQYF.

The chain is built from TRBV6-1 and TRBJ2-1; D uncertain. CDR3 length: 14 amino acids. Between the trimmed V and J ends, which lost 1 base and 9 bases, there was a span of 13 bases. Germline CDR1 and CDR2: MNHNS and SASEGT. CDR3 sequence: CASSEDSWFGEQFF. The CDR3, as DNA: TGTGCCAGCAGTGAAGACTCCTGGTTCGGTGAGCAGTTCTTC.

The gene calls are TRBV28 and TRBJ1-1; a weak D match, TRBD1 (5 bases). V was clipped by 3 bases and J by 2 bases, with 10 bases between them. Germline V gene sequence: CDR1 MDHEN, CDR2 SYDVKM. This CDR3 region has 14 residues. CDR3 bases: TGTGCCAGCAGTTTCGGCGGGGGAAACACTGAAGCTTTCTTT. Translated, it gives CASSFGGGNTEAFF.

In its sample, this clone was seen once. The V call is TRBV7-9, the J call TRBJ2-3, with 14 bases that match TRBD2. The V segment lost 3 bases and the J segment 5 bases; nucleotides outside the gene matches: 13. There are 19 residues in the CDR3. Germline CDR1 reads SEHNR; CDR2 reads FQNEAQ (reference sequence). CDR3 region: CASSFEYSTSGGARDTQYF. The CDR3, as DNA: TGTGCCAGCAGCTTTGAGTATTCGACTAGCGGGGGGGCAAGAGATACGCAGTATTTT.

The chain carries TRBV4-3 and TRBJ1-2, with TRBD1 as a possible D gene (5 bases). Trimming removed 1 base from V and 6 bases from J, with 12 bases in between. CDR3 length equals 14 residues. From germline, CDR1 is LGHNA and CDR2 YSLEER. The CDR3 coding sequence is TGCGCCAGCAGCCAAGGGGGACGGGGGAATGGCTACACCTTC. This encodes CASSQGGRGNGYTF.

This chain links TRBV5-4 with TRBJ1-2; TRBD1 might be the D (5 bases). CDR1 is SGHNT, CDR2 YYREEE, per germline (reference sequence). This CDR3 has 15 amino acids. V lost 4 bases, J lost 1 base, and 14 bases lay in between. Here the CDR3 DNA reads TGTGCCAGCAGCCCCCAGCCAGACAGTAACTATGGCTACACCTTC. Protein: CASSPQPDSNYGYTF. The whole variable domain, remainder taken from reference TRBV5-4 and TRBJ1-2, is ETGVTQSPTHLIKTRGQQVTLRCSSQSGHNTVSWYQQALGQGPQFIFQYYREEENGRGNFPPRFSGLQFPNYSSELNVNALELDDSALYLCASSPQPDSNYGYTFGSGTRLTVV.

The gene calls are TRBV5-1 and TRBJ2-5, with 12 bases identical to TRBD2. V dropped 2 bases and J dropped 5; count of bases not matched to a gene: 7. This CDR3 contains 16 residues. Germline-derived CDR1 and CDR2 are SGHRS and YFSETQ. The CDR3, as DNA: TGCGCCAGCAGCTTTTCTAGCGGGGGGGCCGGTGAGACCCAGTACTTC. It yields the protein CASSFSSGGAGETQYF.

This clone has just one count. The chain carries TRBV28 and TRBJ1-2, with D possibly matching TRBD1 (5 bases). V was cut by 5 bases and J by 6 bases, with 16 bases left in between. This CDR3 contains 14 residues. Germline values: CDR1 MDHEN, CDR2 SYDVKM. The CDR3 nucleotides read TGTGCCAGCAGTGAATCCGGCAGGGCCGATGGCTACACCTTC. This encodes CASSESGRADGYTF.

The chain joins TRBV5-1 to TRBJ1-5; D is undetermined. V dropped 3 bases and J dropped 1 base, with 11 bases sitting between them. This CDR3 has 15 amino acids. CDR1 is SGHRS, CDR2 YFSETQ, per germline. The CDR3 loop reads CASSSTGLSNQPQHF. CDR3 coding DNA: TGCGCCAGCAGCTCGACCGGACTGAGCAATCAGCCCCAGCATTTT.

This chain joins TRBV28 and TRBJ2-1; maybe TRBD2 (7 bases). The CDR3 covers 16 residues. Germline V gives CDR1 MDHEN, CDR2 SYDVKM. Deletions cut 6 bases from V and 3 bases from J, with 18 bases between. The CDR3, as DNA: TGTGCCAGCAGCCTCCCTGGGGGGGCAAACTACAATGAGCAGTTCTTC. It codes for CASSLPGGANYNEQFF. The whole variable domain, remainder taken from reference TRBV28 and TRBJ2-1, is DVKVTQSSRYLVKRTGEKVFLECVQDMDHENMFWYRQDPGLGLRLIYFSYDVKMKEKGDIPEGYSVSREKKERFSLILESASTNQTSMYLCASSLPGGANYNEQFFGPGTRLTVL.